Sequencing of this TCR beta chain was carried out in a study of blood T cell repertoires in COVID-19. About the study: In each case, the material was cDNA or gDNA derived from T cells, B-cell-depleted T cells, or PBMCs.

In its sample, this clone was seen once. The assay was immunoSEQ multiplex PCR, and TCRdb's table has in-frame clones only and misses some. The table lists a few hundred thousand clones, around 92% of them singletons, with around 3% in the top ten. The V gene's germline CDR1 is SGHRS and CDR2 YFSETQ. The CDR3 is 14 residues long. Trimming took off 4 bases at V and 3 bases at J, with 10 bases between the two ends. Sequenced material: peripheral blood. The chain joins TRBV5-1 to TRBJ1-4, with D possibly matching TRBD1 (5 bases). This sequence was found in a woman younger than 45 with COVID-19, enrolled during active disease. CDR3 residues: CASSPGLANEKLFF. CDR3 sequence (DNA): TGCGCCAGCAGCCCAGGGTTAGCTAATGAAAAACTGTTTTTT.